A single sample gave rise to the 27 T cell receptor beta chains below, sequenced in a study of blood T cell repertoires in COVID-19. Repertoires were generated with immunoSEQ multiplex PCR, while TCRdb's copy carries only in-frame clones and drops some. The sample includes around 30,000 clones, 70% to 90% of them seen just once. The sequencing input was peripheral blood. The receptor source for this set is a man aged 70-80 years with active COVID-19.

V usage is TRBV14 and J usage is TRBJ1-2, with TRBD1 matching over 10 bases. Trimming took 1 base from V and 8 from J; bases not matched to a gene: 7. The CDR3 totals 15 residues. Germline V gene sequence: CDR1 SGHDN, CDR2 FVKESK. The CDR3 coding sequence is TGTGCCAGCAGCCAAGGGCGGACAGGGGGTTTCGGCTACACCTTC. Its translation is CASSQGRTGGFGYTF.

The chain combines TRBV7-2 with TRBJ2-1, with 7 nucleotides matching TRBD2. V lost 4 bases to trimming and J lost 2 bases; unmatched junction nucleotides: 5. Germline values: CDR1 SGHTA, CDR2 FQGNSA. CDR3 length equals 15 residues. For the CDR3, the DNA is TGTGCCAGCAGCTCAACCGGGACTACCTACAATGAGCAGTTCTTC. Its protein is CASSSTGTTYNEQFF.

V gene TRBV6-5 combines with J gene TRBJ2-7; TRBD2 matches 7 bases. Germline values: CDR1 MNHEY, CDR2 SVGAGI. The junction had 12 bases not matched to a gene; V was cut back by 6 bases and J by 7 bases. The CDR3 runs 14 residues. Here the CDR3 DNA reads TGTGCCAGCAGGGCCGGGACTACCCGTCGGGAGCAGTACTTC. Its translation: CASRAGTTRREQYF.

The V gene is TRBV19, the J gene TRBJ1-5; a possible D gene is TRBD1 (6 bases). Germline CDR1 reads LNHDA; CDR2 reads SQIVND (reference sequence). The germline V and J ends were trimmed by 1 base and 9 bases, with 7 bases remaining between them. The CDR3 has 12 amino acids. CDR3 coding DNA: TGTGCCAGTAGTATAGTACAGGGGCCCCAGCATTTT. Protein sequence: CASSIVQGPQHF.

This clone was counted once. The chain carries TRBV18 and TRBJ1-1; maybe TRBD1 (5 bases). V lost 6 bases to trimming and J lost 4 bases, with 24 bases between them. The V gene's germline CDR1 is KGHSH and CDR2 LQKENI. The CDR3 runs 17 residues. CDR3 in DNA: TGTGCCAGCTCCACCAAAGCGGGGGTCGAGGCGGGCACTGAAGCTTTCTTT. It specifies CASSTKAGVEAGTEAFF.

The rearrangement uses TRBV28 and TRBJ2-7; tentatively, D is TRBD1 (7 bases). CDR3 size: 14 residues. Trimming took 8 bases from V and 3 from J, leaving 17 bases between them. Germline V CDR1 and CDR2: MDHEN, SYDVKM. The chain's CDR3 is CASGLTGTVYEQYF. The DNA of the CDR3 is TGTGCCAGCGGACTAACCGGGACAGTCTACGAGCAGTACTTC.

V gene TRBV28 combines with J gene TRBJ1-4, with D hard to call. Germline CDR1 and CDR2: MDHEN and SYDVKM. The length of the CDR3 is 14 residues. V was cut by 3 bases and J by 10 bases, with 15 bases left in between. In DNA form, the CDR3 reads TGTGCCAGCAGTTTCGGTGGGAGGGTTGGAAAACTGTTTTTT. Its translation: CASSFGGRVGKLFF.

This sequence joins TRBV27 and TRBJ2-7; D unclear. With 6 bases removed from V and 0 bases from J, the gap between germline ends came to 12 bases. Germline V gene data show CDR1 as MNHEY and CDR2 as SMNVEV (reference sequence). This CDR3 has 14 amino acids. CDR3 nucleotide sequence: TGTGCCAGCAGGGCGGCGGAAAGCTCCTACGAGCAGTACTTC. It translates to CASRAAESSYEQYF.

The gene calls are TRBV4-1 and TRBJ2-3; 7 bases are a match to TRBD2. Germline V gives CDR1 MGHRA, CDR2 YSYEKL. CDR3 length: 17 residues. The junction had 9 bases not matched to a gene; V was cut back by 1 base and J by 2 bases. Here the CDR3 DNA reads TGCGCCAGCAGCCAAGGTTGGGGGGGAGAGCCCACAGATACGCAGTATTTT. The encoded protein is CASSQGWGGEPTDTQYF.

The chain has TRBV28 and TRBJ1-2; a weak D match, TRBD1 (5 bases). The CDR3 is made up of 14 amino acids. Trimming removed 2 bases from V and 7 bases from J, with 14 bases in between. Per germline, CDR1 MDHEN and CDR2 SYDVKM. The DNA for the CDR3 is TGTGCCAGCAGTTTAAGTTCAGGGCGGACTGGCTACACCTTC. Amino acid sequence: CASSLSSGRTGYTF.

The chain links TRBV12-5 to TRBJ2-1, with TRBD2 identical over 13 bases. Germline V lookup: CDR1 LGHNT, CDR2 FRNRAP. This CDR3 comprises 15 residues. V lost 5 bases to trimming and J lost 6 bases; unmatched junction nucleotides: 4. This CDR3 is CASGPRTSGSNEQFF. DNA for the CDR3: TGTGCTAGTGGTCCCCGGACTAGCGGGAGCAATGAGCAGTTCTTC.

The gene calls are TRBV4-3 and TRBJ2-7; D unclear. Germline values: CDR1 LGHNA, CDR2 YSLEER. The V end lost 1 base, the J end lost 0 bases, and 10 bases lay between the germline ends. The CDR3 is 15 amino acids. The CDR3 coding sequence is TGCGCCAGCAGCCAAGCAGACTCCTTCTCCTACGAGCAGTACTTC. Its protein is CASSQADSFSYEQYF.

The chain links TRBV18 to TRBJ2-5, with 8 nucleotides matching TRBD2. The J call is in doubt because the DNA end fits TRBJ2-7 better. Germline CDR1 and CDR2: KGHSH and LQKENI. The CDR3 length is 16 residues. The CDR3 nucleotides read TGTGCCAGCTCACCACCCGGGACTAGTTTTCTCTACGAGCAGTACTTC. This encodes CASSPPGTSFLYEQYF.

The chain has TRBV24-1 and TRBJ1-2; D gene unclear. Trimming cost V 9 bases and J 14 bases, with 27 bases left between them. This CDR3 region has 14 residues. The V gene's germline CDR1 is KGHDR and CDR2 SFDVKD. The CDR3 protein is CATERNDPILARTF. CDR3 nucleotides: TGTGCCACCGAACGAAACGACCCGATCCTGGCGCGGACCTTC.

CDR3 loop: CASSFRGWGYTF. The CDR3 DNA follows: TGTGCCAGCAGTTTTCGGGGATGGGGCTACACCTTC. The chain links TRBV28 to TRBJ1-2, with D unresolved. Deletions cut 3 bases from V and 8 bases from J, with 10 bases between. The CDR3 has 12 residues. The V gene's germline CDR1 is MDHEN and CDR2 SYDVKM.

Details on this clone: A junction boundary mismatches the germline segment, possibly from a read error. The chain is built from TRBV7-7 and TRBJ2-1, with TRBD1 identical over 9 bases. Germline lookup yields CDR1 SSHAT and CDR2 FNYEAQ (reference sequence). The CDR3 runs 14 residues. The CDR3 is CASSLGTGLDEQFF. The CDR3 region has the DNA TGTGCTAGCAGCTTAGGGACAGGGCTGGATGAGCAGTTCTTC.

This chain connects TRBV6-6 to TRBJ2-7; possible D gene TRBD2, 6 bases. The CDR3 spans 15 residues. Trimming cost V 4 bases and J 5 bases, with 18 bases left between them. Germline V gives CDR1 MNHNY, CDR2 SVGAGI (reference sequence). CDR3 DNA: TGTGCCAGCAGTTCCAAGGGTAGCGGAGGTCACGAGCAGTACTTC. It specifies CASSSKGSGGHEQYF.

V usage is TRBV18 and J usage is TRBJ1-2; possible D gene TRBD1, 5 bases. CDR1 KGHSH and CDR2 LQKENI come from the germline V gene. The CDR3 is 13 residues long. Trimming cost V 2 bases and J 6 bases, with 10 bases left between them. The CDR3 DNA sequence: TGTGCCAGCTCACCAGACAGTTCGGATGGCTACACCTTC. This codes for CASSPDSSDGYTF. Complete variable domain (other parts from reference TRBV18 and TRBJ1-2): NAGVMQNPRHLVRRRGQEARLRCSPMKGHSHVYWYRQLPEEGLKFMVYLQKENIIDESGMPKERFSAEFPKEGPSILRIQQVVRGDSAAYFCASSPDSSDGYTFGSGTRLTVV.

The DNA of the CDR3 is TGCGCCAGCAGCCAAGTGTCGCATATGACTTACGAGCAGTACTTC. It encodes CASSQVSHMTYEQYF. The chain couples TRBV4-1 to TRBJ2-7, with D unresolved. This CDR3 contains 15 residues. The ends were cut back, 1 base at V and 4 bases at J, with 14 bases in the middle. Germline assignment: CDR1 MGHRA and CDR2 YSYEKL.

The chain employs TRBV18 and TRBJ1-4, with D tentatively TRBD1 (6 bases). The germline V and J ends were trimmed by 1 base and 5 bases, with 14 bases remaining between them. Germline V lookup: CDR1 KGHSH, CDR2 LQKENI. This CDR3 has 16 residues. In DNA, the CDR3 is TGTGCCAGCTCACCACTCCCCGGGACACCAAATGAAAAACTGTTTTTT. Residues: CASSPLPGTPNEKLFF.

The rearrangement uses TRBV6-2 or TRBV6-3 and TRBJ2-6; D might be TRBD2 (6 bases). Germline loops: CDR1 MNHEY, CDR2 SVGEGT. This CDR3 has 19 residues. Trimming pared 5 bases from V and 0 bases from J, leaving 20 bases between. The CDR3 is CASSRDSPGDRSGANVLTF. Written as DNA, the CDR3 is TGTGCCAGCAGTCGGGACTCCCCTGGGGATCGCTCTGGGGCCAACGTCCTGACTTTC.

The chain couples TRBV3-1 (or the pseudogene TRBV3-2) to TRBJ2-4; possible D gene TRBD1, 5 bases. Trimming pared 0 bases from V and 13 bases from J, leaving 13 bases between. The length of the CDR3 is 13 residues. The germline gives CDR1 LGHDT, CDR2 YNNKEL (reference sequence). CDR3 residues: CASSQDFTDRQYF. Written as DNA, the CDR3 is TGTGCCAGCAGCCAAGATTTCACAGACAGACAGTACTTC.

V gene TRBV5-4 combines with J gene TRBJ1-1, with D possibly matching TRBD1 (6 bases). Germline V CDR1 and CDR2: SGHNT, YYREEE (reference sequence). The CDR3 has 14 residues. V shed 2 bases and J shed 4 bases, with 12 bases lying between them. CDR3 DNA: TGTGCCAGCAGCTTCCGACAGGACCGCACTGAAGCTTTCTTT. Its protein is CASSFRQDRTEAFF.

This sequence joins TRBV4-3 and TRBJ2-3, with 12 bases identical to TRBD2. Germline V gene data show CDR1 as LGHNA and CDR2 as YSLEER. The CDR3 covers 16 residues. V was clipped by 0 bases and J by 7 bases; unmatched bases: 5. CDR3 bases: TGCGCCAGCAGCCAAGAAGCTAGCGGGAGGGCAAATACGCAGTATTTT. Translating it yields CASSQEASGRANTQYF.

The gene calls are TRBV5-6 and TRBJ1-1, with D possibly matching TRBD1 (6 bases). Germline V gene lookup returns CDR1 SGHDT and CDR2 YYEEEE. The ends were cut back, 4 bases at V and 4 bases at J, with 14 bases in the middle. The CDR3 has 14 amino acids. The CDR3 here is CASSPNRVSTEAFF. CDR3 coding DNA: TGTGCCAGCAGCCCCAACAGGGTTTCCACTGAAGCTTTCTTT.

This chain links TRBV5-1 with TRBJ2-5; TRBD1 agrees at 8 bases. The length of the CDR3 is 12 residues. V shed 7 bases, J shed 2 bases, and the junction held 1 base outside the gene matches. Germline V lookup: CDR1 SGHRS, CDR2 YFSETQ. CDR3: CASGQGQETQYF. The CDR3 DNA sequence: TGCGCCAGCGGACAGGGACAAGAGACCCAGTACTTC.

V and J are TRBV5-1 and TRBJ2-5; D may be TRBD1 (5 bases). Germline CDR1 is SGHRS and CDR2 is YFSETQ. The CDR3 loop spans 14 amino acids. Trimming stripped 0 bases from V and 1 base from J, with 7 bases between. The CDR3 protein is CASSLGTIQETQYF. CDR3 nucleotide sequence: TGCGCCAGCAGCTTGGGGACAATCCAAGAGACCCAGTACTTC.